The 21 T cell receptor beta chains below were found in one sample sequenced in a study of glioma-infiltrating T cells. The iRepertoire nested amplicon-rescue multiplex PCR amplified TCR alpha and beta CDR3s from RNA. TCRdb reprocessed the multiplex PCR reads via MiXCR and lists one record per CDR3 protein. The sample lists 150,000 to 200,000 distinct CDR3 sequences, around 40% occurring once. The sequencing sample was made of glioma tissue, nonneoplastic brain tissue, or PBMCs (not recorded which). The receptors were sampled from a human donor with low-grade glioma or glioblastoma, undergoing nonglioma brain surgery, or in good health (not recorded which).

This clonotype came up many times. The rearrangement joins TRBV25-1 to TRBJ1-5; the D is unclear. Trimming cost V 1 base and J 3 bases, with 7 bases left between them. Germline lookup yields CDR1 MGHDK and CDR2 SYGVNS. The CDR3 extends over 14 amino acids. DNA for the CDR3: TGTGCCAGCAGTGAATTCGCACTCAATCAGCCCCAGCATTTT. It encodes CASSEFALNQPQHF.

This clonotype came up a few times. The chain couples TRBV7-3 to TRBJ2-1, with 7 bases aligning to TRBD2. Germline trimming cut 2 bases from V and 2 bases from J; bases unmatched to any gene: 9. The CDR3 has 17 residues. Per germline, CDR1 SGHTA and CDR2 FQGTGA. The CDR3 spells CASSLEASGTPYNEQFF. In DNA form, the CDR3 reads TGTGCCAGCAGCTTAGAGGCTAGCGGAACCCCCTACAATGAGCAGTTCTTC.

Remarks on this clonotype: A much larger clone differs by one base, so this may be a read error. The chain employs TRBV20-1 and TRBJ1-5; 8 bases agree with TRBD1. CDR1 and CDR2 (germline): DFQATT, SNEGSKA (reference sequence). This CDR3 is built from 18 residues. The CDR3 coding sequence is TGCAGTGCTACAACGGGCACAGGGGGGGATATATACAATCAGCCCAAGCATTTT. Translating it yields CSATTGTGGDIYNQPKHF.

This chain links TRBV5-1 with TRBJ2-3; D may be TRBD1 or TRBD2 (6 bases each). V was shortened by 4 bases and J by 7 bases, with 16 bases between the two germline ends. Germline values: CDR1 SGHRS, CDR2 YFSETQ. The CDR3 loop spans 14 amino acids. The CDR3 protein is CASSPAGQFNTQYF. In DNA form, the CDR3 reads TGCGCCAGCAGCCCGGCGGGACAATTTAATACGCAGTATTTT. Full variable domain (remainder filled in from reference TRBV5-1 and TRBJ2-3): KAGVTQTPRYLIKTRGQQVTLSCSPISGHRSVSWYQQTPGQGLQFLFEYFSETQRNKGNFPGRFSGRQFSNSRSEMNVSTLELGDSALYLCASSPAGQFNTQYFGPGTRLTVL.

This clonotype has only a few counts. The CDR3 region is CASSQDVGGYYNEQFF. CDR3 nucleotide sequence: TGTGCCAGCAGCCAAGATGTGGGGGGATATTACAATGAGCAGTTCTTC. The chain links TRBV4-2 to TRBJ2-1, with D perhaps TRBD2 (6 bases). V lost 0 bases and J lost 4, with 13 bases in between. The CDR3 spans 16 residues. Germline CDR1 and CDR2: LGHNA and YNFKEQ.

This clonotype was found a few times. The rearrangement joins TRBV5-1 to TRBJ2-1; D possibly matches TRBD1 or TRBD2 (5 bases each). V was shortened by 3 bases and J by 7 bases, with 11 bases between the two germline ends. The CDR3 is 13 residues long. The V gene's germline CDR1 is SGHRS and CDR2 YFSETQ. DNA for the CDR3: TGCGCCAGCAGCTCCCTCTGGGGGAATGAGCAGTTCTTC. Amino acids: CASSSLWGNEQFF.

This clonotype was counted between two and nine times. The gene calls are TRBV11-1 and TRBJ2-1; D uncertain. Germline CDR1 reads SGHAT; CDR2 reads FQDESV (reference sequence). The CDR3 loop spans 13 amino acids. V shed 4 bases and J shed 4 bases, with 8 bases lying between them. The CDR3 here is CASSSNLYNEQFF. The CDR3 bases are TGTGCCAGCAGCTCAAACTTATACAATGAGCAGTTCTTC.

The sample holds many counts of this clonotype. This chain connects TRBV7-8 to TRBJ2-3; maybe TRBD1 (7 bases). The ends were cut back, 4 bases at V and 2 bases at J, with 19 bases in the middle. This CDR3 spans 17 amino acids. Germline CDR1 and CDR2: SGHVS and FQNEAQ. The CDR3 sequence: CASSSSFGGQSTDTQYF. Written as DNA, the CDR3 is TGTGCCAGCAGCTCCTCTTTCGGGGGACAGTCCACAGATACGCAGTATTTT.

This clonotype was detected a few times. The J gene is TRBJ2-6, the V gene TRBV2, with 9 bases matching TRBD1. The CDR3 has 16 residues. CDR1 is SNHLY and CDR2 is FYNNEI in the germline V gene. The V and J ends lost 7 bases and 1 base, in that order; junction bases with no gene match: 5. The CDR3 sequence: CASNPDRGSGANVLTF. The CDR3 nucleotides are TGTGCCAGCAACCCGGACAGGGGATCTGGGGCCAACGTCCTGACTTTC.

This clonotype was recorded many times. This sequence joins TRBV3-1 and TRBJ2-3, with a possible D match to TRBD2 (5 bases). The CDR3 has 15 amino acids. Germline CDR1 and CDR2: LGHDT and YNNKEL (reference sequence). Trimming cost V 3 bases and J 2 bases, with 12 bases left between them. CDR3 in DNA: TGTGCCAGCAGCCAGAACGGGATCGCCACAGATACGCAGTATTTT. Translation gives CASSQNGIATDTQYF.

Details on this clonotype: This clone may be a read error of a much larger clone one base away. The chain couples TRBV6-1 to TRBJ2-2; a weak D match, TRBD2 (6 bases). V lost 6 bases and J 2 bases, leaving 16 bases between the germline ends. Germline loops: CDR1 MNHNS, CDR2 SASEGT. The CDR3 spans 16 residues. Here the CDR3 reads CASSSWTTLNTGELFF. Here the CDR3 DNA reads TGTGCCAGCAGCTCCTGGACTACCCTTAACACCGGGGAGCTGTTTTTT.

The rearrangement uses TRBV15 and TRBJ2-7; tentative D call: TRBD2 (5 bases). The CDR3 runs to 13 residues. CDR1 is LNHNV, CDR2 YYDKDF, per germline (reference sequence). V gave up 5 bases and J gave up 4 bases, with 12 bases separating them. The CDR3 sequence is CATSGGSLYEQYF. The CDR3 coding sequence is TGTGCCACCAGCGGAGGAAGCCTATACGAGCAGTACTTC.

Many counts were recorded for this clonotype. This chain joins TRBV6-1 and TRBJ2-5, with 7 bases matching TRBD1. Per the germline V gene, CDR1 is MNHNS and CDR2 is SASEGT. With 6 bases clipped from V and 2 bases from J, the junction kept 3 bases outside the gene matches. The CDR3 is 13 residues long. CDR3 nucleotide sequence: TGTGCCAGCAGACAGGGGTGGCAAGAGACCCAGTACTTC. It yields the protein CASRQGWQETQYF.

The chain combines TRBV4-1 with TRBJ2-4; maybe TRBD2 (6 bases). This CDR3 comprises 15 residues. V gave up 6 bases and J gave up 5 bases, with 17 bases separating them. The germline V gene encodes CDR1 MGHRA and CDR2 YSYEKL. This CDR3 is CASRKVGTSQNIQYF. Written as DNA, the CDR3 is TGCGCCAGCAGGAAAGTGGGAACTAGCCAAAACATTCAGTACTTC.

The chain has TRBV18 and TRBJ2-6, with 7 bases fitting TRBD1. Germline V gene lookup returns CDR1 KGHSH and CDR2 LQKENI. With V trimmed by 5 bases and J by 0 bases, 1 base remained unmatched. CDR3 length: 15 residues. Here the CDR3 reads CASSRDSSGANVLTF. CDR3 nucleotide sequence: TGTGCCAGCTCAAGGGACAGCTCTGGGGCCAACGTCCTGACTTTC.

This clonotype was seen ten or more times. This rearrangement joins TRBV20-1 to TRBJ2-7; 8 positions match TRBD2. There are 14 residues in the CDR3. Trimming at V came to 3 bases and at J to 3 bases, leaving 7 bases not matched to a gene. Germline CDR1 DFQATT, CDR2 SNEGSKA (reference sequence). The CDR3 DNA reads as TGCAGTGCTAGTGGGACTAGAGTTAACTACGAGCAGTACTTC. Protein: CSASGTRVNYEQYF.

This clonotype was detected ten times or more. The chain couples TRBV28 to TRBJ2-7; TRBD1 agrees at 7 bases. The trim removed 6 bases at V and 4 bases at J, leaving 9 bases unmatched. CDR3 length: 14 residues. Germline-derived CDR1 and CDR2 are MDHEN and SYDVKM. The CDR3 is CASSRGQANYEQYF. The CDR3 nucleotides read TGTGCCAGCAGCCGCGGACAGGCAAATTACGAGCAGTACTTC.

As regards this clonotype: A read error is possible here, since a much larger clone lies one base away. The rearrangement links TRBV20-1 to TRBJ2-7; D is perhaps TRBD2 (6 bases). Germline CDR1 and CDR2: DFQATT and SNEGSKA (reference sequence). V lost 3 bases to trimming and J lost 6 bases, with 12 bases between them. The CDR3 extends over 12 amino acids. The CDR3: CSASDRECEQYF. Here the CDR3 DNA reads TGCAGTGCTAGCGACCGGGAGTGCGAGCAGTACTTC.

Note on this clonotype: This may arise from a read error, as a much more abundant clone is one base away. The chain combines TRBV20-1 with TRBJ2-7; TRBD1 is a possible D gene (6 bases). CDR1 is DFQATT, CDR2 SNEGSKA, per germline (reference sequence). Deletions cut 5 bases from V and 8 bases from J, with 22 bases between. The CDR3 spans 14 residues. DNA for the CDR3: TGCAGTGCTTCCCCAATTACAGGGTCTGGGAAGCAGTACTTC. Protein product: CSASPITGSGKQYF.

The table lists this clonotype with a few counts. The chain recombines TRBV12-3 or TRBV12-4 with TRBJ2-3; D gene uncertain. CDR3 length equals 15 residues. V was cut by 4 bases and J by 2 bases, with 13 bases left in between. CDR3 nucleotides: TGTGCCAGCAGTTCGGACCCCCGATTCACAGATACGCAGTATTTT. Protein: CASSSDPRFTDTQYF.

This clonotype was seen repeatedly, ten times or more. V is TRBV20-1 and J is TRBJ1-2; 8 bases are a match to TRBD1. Trimming cost V 5 bases and J 11 bases; bases outside gene matches: 22. Germline-derived CDR1 and CDR2 are DFQATT and SNEGSKA (reference sequence). The CDR3 loop spans 16 amino acids. CDR3 coding DNA: TGCAGTGCTGATTCCAGGTCCGGAGGACAGGGAAAGACTTACACCTTC. Translating gives CSADSRSGGQGKTYTF.